This TCR beta chain was observed in a study of blood T cells in healthy people across ages. The amount of total RNA extracted per sample was at least 5 micrograms. Concerning this clonotype: Its target is not known.

Alongside a J-beta primer mix, a sample-barcoded 5' primer served in a second PCR lasting roughly 7 to 12 cycles. Every sample produced at least 2.5 million CDR3-containing paired-end reads. TCRdb reanalysed the 5' RACE reads using MiXCR and keeps one entry per CDR3 protein. The repertoire holds 950,000 to 1,200,000 distinct CDR3 sequences, with under 40% as singletons. Regarding the study as a whole: Nothing was known about donor CMV status, and this possibly confounded expanded clonotype changes. Unsorted PBMC input precluded a conclusive naive versus antigen-experienced comparison.

This receptor was taken from a man between 18 and 29 years old in good health. Sequences were obtained from blood.

In DNA, the CDR3 is TGTGCCAGCAGCTTAAGGGGACGCCTGAACACTGAAGCTTTCTTT. Protein: CASSLRGRLNTEAFF. V is TRBV7-2 and J is TRBJ1-1, with D possibly being TRBD1 (5 bases). The CDR3 spans 15 residues. Trimming shortened V by 2 bases and J by 0 bases, and 10 bases separated the two germline ends. Germline CDR1 and CDR2: SGHTA and FQGNSA.